The present T cell receptor beta chain was sequenced within a study of T cell clones after liver transplantation. This CDR3 spans 14 amino acids. The germline gives CDR1 GTSNPN, CDR2 SVGIG (reference sequence). V was cut by 1 base and J by 5 bases, with 15 bases left in between. Repertoires were generated with immunoSEQ multiplex PCR, while TCRdb's copy carries only in-frame clones and drops some. Seen here are tens of thousands of clones, roughly nine tenths observed once, and the top ten hold approximately 14%. Sequencing was performed on CD8+ T cells from blood, taken 12 months after liver transplant. This rearrangement joins TRBV30 to TRBJ2-7; tentative D call: TRBD2 (7 bases). The clonotype originates from a human patient who received a liver transplant. These T cells may partly come from the graft donor. The CDR3 nucleotides are TGTGCCTGGAGTGGTGGCGGGGGCGGCCACGAGCAGTACTTC. Residues: CAWSGGGGGHEQYF.